The source of this TCR beta chain is a study of T cell responses to AZD1222 COVID-19 vaccine. Assay used: immunoSEQ multiplex PCR; TCRdb lists only in-frame clones, some missing. There are 78,000 or so clones in the sample; around 82% occur only once, and about 46% lies in the top ten. Findings and limits, study-wide: Spike-specific TCR breadth and depth grew following two AZD1222 doses.

This CDR3 is built from 15 residues. Germline V lookup: CDR1 SGDLS, CDR2 YYNGEE. V was clipped by 3 bases and J by 5 bases, with 17 bases between them. As to this clone: Its antigen remains unknown.

The TCR originated in an adult who received the AZD1222 COVID-19 vaccine. J is TRBJ1-1 and V is TRBV9; weak D call: TRBD1 (5 bases). Sequenced material: peripheral blood, taken 28 days after the second AZD1222 dose. CDR3 bases: TGTGCCAGCAGCGAAGTCCCCTACGGGGGAACTGAAGCTTTCTTT. Translation: CASSEVPYGGTEAFF.